Listed below are T cell receptor beta chains from one sample, sequenced in a study of identifying expanded T cells in peripheral blood. TCRdb keeps only in-frame clones here, not all; method: immunoSEQ multiplex PCR. Altogether 95,000 to 150,000 clones are present, about 80% being singletons, with the ten largest covering roughly 3.3%. Sequenced material: blood. These receptors all stem from a person aged 18 to 70 in good health. Both conserved end residues are part of each CDR3. D genes are given only for firm matches. Part of the rows lack a size; the others show once, few, many or a class for expanded clones.

v_call: TRBV4-1; j_call: TRBJ1-6; clone_size: few; d_call: -; cdr3_aa: CASSQDANSPLHF; cdr3_nt: TGCGCCAGCAGCCAAGATGCCAATTCACCCCTCCACTTT
v_call: TRBV4-1; j_call: TRBJ1-5; clone_size: -; d_call: TRBD1; cdr3_aa: CASSRRTQGGWNQPQHF; cdr3_nt: TGCGCCAGCAGCCGACGGACACAGGGGGGATGGAATCAGCCCCAGCATTTT
v_call: TRBV11-3; j_call: TRBJ2-1; clone_size: -; d_call: -; cdr3_aa: CASSALTDNEQFF; cdr3_nt: TGTGCCAGCAGCGCGCTCACCGACAATGAGCAGTTCTTC
v_call: TRBV5-1; j_call: TRBJ2-3; clone_size: -; d_call: -; cdr3_aa: CASSPTASTDTQYF; cdr3_nt: TGCGCCAGCAGCCCGACCGCTAGCACAGATACGCAGTATTTT
v_call: TRBV7-6; j_call: TRBJ1-3; clone_size: -; d_call: -; cdr3_aa: CASSLERSRADTIYF; cdr3_nt: TGTGCCAGCAGCTTAGAGAGGTCCAGGGCGGACACCATATATTTT
v_call: TRBV27; j_call: TRBJ1-2; clone_size: -; d_call: TRBD1; cdr3_aa: CASSFSTGGAGGYTF; cdr3_nt: TGTGCCAGCAGCTTTTCGACAGGGGGCGCGGGTGGCTACACCTTC
v_call: TRBV27; j_call: TRBJ2-1; clone_size: few; d_call: TRBD1; cdr3_aa: CASKFISAGGLNEQFF; cdr3_nt: TGTGCCAGCAAATTTATCTCGGCAGGGGGCCTGAATGAGCAGTTCTTC
v_call: TRBV7-3; j_call: TRBJ1-1; clone_size: -; d_call: TRBD1; cdr3_aa: CASRQTGGGRYTEAFF; cdr3_nt: TGTGCCAGCAGGCAAACAGGGGGCGGACGCTACACTGAAGCTTTCTTT
v_call: TRBV30; j_call: TRBJ1-1; clone_size: -; d_call: -; cdr3_aa: CAWTEITEAFF; cdr3_nt: TGTGCCTGGACCGAGATCACTGAAGCTTTCTTT
v_call: TRBV7-2; j_call: TRBJ2-3; clone_size: few; d_call: -; cdr3_aa: CASSPTRDTQYF; cdr3_nt: TGTGCCAGCAGCCCTACTAGAGATACGCAGTATTTT
v_call: TRBV18; j_call: TRBJ1-2; clone_size: -; d_call: -; cdr3_aa: CASSPLGTGYTF; cdr3_nt: TGTGCCAGCTCACCACTCGGTACGGGCTACACCTTC
v_call: TRBV2; j_call: TRBJ1-2; clone_size: few; d_call: TRBD1; cdr3_aa: CASRGDSLSHGYTF; cdr3_nt: TGTGCCAGCAGAGGGGACAGCCTAAGCCATGGCTACACCTTC
v_call: TRBV19; j_call: TRBJ2-1; clone_size: -; d_call: TRBD2; cdr3_aa: CASSWAPSGSYNEQFF; cdr3_nt: TGTGCCAGTTCTTGGGCCCCTAGCGGCTCCTACAATGAGCAGTTCTTC
v_call: TRBV10-2; j_call: TRBJ1-5; clone_size: -; d_call: -; cdr3_aa: CASSPPGQPQHF; cdr3_nt: TGCGCCAGCAGTCCCCCCGGGCAGCCCCAGCATTTT
v_call: TRBV11-3; j_call: TRBJ2-7; clone_size: -; d_call: -; cdr3_aa: CASSFRTPEQYF; cdr3_nt: TGTGCCAGCAGCTTCCGGACGCCCGAGCAGTACTTC